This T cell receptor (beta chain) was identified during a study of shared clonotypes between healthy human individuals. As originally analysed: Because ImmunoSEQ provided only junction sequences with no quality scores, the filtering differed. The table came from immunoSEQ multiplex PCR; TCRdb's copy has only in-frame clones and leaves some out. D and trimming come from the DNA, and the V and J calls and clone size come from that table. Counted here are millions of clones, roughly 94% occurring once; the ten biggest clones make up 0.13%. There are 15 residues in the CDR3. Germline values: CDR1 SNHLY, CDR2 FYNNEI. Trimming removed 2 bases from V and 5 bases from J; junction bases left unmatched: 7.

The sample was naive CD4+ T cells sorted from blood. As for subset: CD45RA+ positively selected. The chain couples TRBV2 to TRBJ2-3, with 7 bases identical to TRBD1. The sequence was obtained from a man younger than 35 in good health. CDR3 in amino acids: CASSELRGRVDTQYF. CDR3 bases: TGTGCCAGCAGTGAATTGAGGGGGCGCGTAGATACGCAGTATTTT.